The clone carrying this T cell receptor beta chain came up once. The antigen is not known. The TCR beta CDR3 regions underwent amplification using RNA transcripts as the source. HTBI primers were employed in a first-round RT-PCR of the TCR CDR3. TCRdb reprocessed the multiplex PCR reads with MiXCR, giving one entry per CDR3 protein. Of a few hundred thousand distinct CDR3 sequences listed, 40% to 55% are singletons. The entry originates in a study of T cells in Graves' hyperthyroidism and ophthalmopathy. This CDR3 region has 16 residues. Trimming removed 8 bases from V and 5 bases from J; junction bases left unmatched: 14. Per the germline V gene, CDR1 is SEHNR and CDR2 is FQNEAQ (reference sequence). Study-level results: Ophthalmopathy cases were set apart from stable hyperthyroidism by a 13 V-J model.

Source material: peripheral blood or thyroid tissue (not recorded which). The chain uses TRBV7-9 and TRBJ1-1, with 10 positions matching TRBD1. The sequence derives from a woman between 18 and 29 years old with Graves' hyperthyroidism. The CDR3 region is CASQPTTGGFRTEAFF. CDR3 bases: TGTGCCAGCCAACCGACGACAGGGGGCTTCAGGACTGAAGCTTTCTTT.